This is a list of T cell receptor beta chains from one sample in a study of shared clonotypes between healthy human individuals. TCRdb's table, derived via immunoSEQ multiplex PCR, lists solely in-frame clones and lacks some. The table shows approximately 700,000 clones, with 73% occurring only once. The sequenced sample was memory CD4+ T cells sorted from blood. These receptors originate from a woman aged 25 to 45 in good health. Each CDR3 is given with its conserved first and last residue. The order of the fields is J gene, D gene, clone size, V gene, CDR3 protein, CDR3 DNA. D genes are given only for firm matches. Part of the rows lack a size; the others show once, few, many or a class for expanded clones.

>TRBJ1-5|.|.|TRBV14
CASSQDPGRGWNQPQHF
TGTGCCAGCAGCCAAGATCCGGGCAGGGGCTGGAATCAGCCCCAGCATTTT
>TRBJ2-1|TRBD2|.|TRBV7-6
CASSPRLAGNEQFF
TGTGCCAGCAGCCCCCGCCTAGCGGGGAATGAGCAGTTCTTC
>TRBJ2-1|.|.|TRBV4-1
CASKAFGTPNPKSSYNEQFF
TGCGCCAGTAAAGCCTTCGGGACTCCGAACCCCAAGAGCTCCTACAATGAGCAGTTCTTC
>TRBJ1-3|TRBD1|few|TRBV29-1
CSVLMGTGGRIVSGNTIYF
TGCAGCGTTCTAATGGGGACAGGGGGCCGGATTGTGTCTGGAAACACCATATATTTT
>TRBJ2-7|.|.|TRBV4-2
CASSQDRTGGLYEQYF
TGTGCCAGCAGCCAAGATAGGACCGGAGGGCTCTACGAGCAGTACTTC
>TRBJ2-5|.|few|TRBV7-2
CASSLEVGEETQYF
TGTGCCAGCAGCTTAGAAGTGGGGGAAGAGACCCAGTACTTC
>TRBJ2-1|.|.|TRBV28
CASRATVGVAAPRSYNEQFF
TGTGCCAGCAGGGCAACGGTGGGGGTAGCGGCCCCTCGTTCCTACAATGAGCAGTTCTTC
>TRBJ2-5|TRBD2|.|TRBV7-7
CASSFTSGSQETQYF
TGTGCCAGCAGCTTTACTAGCGGGAGTCAAGAGACCCAGTACTTC
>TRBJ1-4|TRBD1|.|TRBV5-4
CASSAGIGQGRPNEKLFF
TGTGCCAGCAGCGCCGGGATCGGACAGGGGCGCCCTAATGAAAAACTGTTTTTT
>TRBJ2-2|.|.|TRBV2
CASSESGTGELFF
TGTGCCAGCAGTGAGTCGGGGACCGGGGAGCTGTTTTTT
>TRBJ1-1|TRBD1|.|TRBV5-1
CASSSGQGGNTEAFF
TGCGCCAGCAGCTCCGGACAGGGCGGGAACACTGAAGCTTTCTTT
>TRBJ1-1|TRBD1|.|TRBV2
CASNMDRAEAFF
TGTGCCAGCAATATGGACAGGGCTGAAGCTTTCTTT
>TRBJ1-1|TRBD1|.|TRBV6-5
CAVSGGGNTEAFF
TGTGCCGTATCAGGGGGGGGGAACACTGAAGCTTTCTTT
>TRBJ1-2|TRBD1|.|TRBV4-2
CASSQTSQGTDGYTF
TGTGCCAGCAGCCAAACTTCGCAGGGGACAGATGGCTACACCTTC
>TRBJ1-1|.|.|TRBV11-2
CASSQGGGTEAFF
TGTGCCAGCAGCCAGGGCGGGGGCACTGAAGCTTTCTTT
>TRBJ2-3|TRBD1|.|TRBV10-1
CASSEFRGRGTDTQYF
TGCGCCAGCAGTGAGTTCAGGGGGCGCGGCACAGATACGCAGTATTTT
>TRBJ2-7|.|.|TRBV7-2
CASSGQTGTYYEQYF
TGTGCCAGCAGCGGCCAGACAGGAACCTACTACGAGCAGTACTTC
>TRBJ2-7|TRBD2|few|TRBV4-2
CASSQGERGSSYEQYF
TGTGCCAGCAGCCAAGGAGAGCGGGGGAGTTCCTACGAGCAGTACTTC
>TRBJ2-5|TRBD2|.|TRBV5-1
CASSPRGGGETQYF
TGCGCCAGCAGCCCGCGGGGGGGAGGCGAGACCCAGTACTTC
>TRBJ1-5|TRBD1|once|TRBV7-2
CASSFVPSGGQPQHF
TGTGCCAGCAGTTTTGTACCATCAGGGGGGCAGCCCCAGCATTTT
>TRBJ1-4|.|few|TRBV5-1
CASSPGLVGSGEKLFF
TGCGCCAGCAGCCCCGGCCTAGTGGGCTCTGGTGAAAAACTGTTTTTT
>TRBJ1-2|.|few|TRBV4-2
CASSQVSAPDGYTF
TGTGCCAGCAGCCAAGTAAGTGCGCCGGATGGCTACACCTTC
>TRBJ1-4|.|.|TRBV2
CASSEAGTSNEKLFF
TGTGCCAGCAGTGAAGCGGGGACATCGAATGAAAAACTGTTTTTT
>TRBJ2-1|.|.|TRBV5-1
CASSFASLGDEQFF
TGCGCCAGCAGCTTTGCTAGCTTAGGGGATGAGCAGTTCTTC
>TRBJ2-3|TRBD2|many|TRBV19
CASKLAGVGDTQYF
TGTGCCAGCAAACTAGCGGGAGTGGGAGATACGCAGTATTTT
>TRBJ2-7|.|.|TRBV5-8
CASTRHPGNNEQYF
TGTGCCAGCACCCGACATCCGGGGAACAACGAGCAGTACTTC
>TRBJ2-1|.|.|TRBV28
CASSLSYNEQFF
TGTGCCAGCAGTTTATCGTACAATGAGCAGTTCTTC
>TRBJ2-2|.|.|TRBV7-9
CASSPVLVPNGELFF
TGTGCCAGCAGCCCGGTTCTAGTCCCAAACGGGGAGCTGTTTTTT
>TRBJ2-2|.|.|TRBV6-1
CAIFGQKNTGELFF
TGTGCCATCTTCGGACAGAAGAACACCGGGGAGCTGTTTTTT
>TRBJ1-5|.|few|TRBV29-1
CSVEEGGKGGHQPQHF
TGCAGCGTTGAAGAGGGCGGAAAGGGTGGGCACCAGCCCCAGCATTTT
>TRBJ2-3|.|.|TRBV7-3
CASSLSGYTDTQYF
TGTGCCAGCAGCTTAAGCGGATACACAGATACGCAGTATTTT
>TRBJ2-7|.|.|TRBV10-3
CAISRGSSGTYEQYF
TGTGCCATCAGCAGAGGGAGTAGCGGAACCTACGAGCAGTACTTC
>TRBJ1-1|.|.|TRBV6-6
CASSLKNTEAFF
TGTGCCAGCAGCCTCAAGAACACTGAAGCTTTCTTT
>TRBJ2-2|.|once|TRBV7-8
CASSNRRRGGAGELFF
TGTGCCAGCAGCAACCGCAGACGAGGGGGGGCCGGGGAGCTGTTTTTT
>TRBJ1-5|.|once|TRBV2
CASSEGTRPAGPQHF
TGTGCCAGCAGTGAAGGGACCCGACCAGCGGGGCCCCAGCATTTT
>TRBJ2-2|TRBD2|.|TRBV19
CASSVTTSGRSSGELFF
TGTGCCAGTTCTGTAACGACTAGCGGGAGGAGCTCCGGGGAGCTGTTTTTT
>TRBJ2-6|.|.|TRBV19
CASPWWDSGANVLTF
TGTGCCAGTCCTTGGTGGGACTCTGGGGCCAACGTCCTGACTTTC
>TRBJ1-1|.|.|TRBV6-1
CASSEYPTRNTEAFF
TGTGCCAGCAGTGAATACCCGACTAGGAACACTGAAGCTTTCTTT
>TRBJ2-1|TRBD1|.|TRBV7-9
CASSLLGGRDEQFF
TGTGCCAGCAGCTTACTAGGGGGCAGGGATGAGCAGTTCTTC
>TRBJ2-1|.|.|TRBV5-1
CASSAGTPDNEQFF
TGCGCCAGCAGCGCCGGGACACCCGACAATGAGCAGTTCTTC
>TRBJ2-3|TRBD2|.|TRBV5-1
CASSRLPGGGGDTQYF
TGCGCCAGCAGCCGCTTGCCGGGAGGAGGTGGAGATACGCAGTATTTT
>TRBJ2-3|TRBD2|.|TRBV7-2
CASSFTRLAADTQYF
TGTGCCAGCAGCTTTACGCGACTAGCGGCAGATACGCAGTATTTT
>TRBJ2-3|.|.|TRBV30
CAWTRSGDTQYF
TGTGCCTGGACCCGATCCGGAGATACGCAGTATTTT
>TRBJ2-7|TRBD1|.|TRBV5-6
CASSGGQRWSEQYF
TGTGCCAGCAGCGGGGGACAGCGGTGGTCCGAGCAGTACTTC
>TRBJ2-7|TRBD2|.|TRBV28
CASRRLAGGPGQYF
TGTGCCAGCAGGCGACTAGCGGGAGGGCCGGGGCAGTACTTC
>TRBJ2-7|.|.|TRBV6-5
CATSPRGIHEQYF
TGTGCCACCTCCCCCCGGGGCATTCACGAGCAGTACTTC
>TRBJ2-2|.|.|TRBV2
CASSGSGGELFF
TGTGCCAGCAGTGGGAGTGGCGGGGAGCTGTTTTTT
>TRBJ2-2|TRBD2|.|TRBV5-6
CASSLGGSGNWAGELFF
TGTGCCAGCAGCTTAGGTGGTAGCGGGAACTGGGCCGGGGAGCTGTTTTTT
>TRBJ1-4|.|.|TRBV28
CASSLYDRFSVTNEKLFF
TGTGCCAGCAGTTTATATGACAGGTTTTCCGTAACTAATGAAAAACTGTTTTTT
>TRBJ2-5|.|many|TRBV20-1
CSAGPSETQYF
TGCAGTGCTGGCCCTTCGGAGACCCAGTACTTC
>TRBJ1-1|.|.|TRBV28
CASSPGQNTEAFF
TGTGCCAGCAGTCCTGGACAGAACACTGAAGCTTTCTTT
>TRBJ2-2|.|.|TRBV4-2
CASSQGEVTGELFF
TGTGCCAGCAGCCAGGGGGAGGTGACCGGGGAGCTGTTTTTT
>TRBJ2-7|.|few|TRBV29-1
CSVWDTPYEQYF
TGCAGCGTTTGGGACACACCCTACGAGCAGTACTTC
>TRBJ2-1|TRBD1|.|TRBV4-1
CASSQVLGGTGQHNEQFF
TGCGCCAGCAGCCAAGTTTTGGGTGGGACAGGTCAACACAATGAGCAGTTCTTC
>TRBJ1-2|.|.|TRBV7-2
CASSLGGVNYGYTF
TGTGCCAGCAGCTTAGGAGGAGTTAACTATGGCTACACCTTC